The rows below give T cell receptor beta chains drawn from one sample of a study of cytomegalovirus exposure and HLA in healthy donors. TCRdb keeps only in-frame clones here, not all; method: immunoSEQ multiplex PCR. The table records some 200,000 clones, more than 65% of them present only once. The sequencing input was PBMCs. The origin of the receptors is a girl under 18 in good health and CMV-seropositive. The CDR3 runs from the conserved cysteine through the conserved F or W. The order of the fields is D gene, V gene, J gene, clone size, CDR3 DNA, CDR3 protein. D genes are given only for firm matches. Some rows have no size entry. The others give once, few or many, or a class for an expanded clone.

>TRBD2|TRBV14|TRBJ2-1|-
TGTGCCAGCAGCCTCGGACTAGCTAGGGATGCGCAGTTCTTC
CASSLGLARDAQFF
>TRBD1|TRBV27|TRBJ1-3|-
TGTGCCAGCAGCAGGGGGGTTACTGGAAACACCATATATTTT
CASSRGVTGNTIYF
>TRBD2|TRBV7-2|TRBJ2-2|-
TGTGCCAGCAGCTTAGACACGCCGGGGGGGCCCCGCAGGAACGGGGAGCTGTTTTTT
CASSLDTPGGPRRNGELFF
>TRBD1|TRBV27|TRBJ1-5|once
TGTGCCAGCAGTTTAAGGACAGGAGGGGATCAGCCCCAGCATTTT
CASSLRTGGDQPQHF
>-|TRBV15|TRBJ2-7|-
TGTGCCACCAGCAGAGATCGAGGGTGGGACGAGCAGTACTTC
CATSRDRGWDEQYF
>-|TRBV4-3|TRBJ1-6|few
TGCGCCAGCAGCCAAGATGCAGGGGACAATTCACCCCTCCACTTT
CASSQDAGDNSPLHF
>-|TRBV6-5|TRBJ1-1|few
TGTGCCAGCAATGGGCTAGGGAGGAAGAACACTGAAGCTTTCTTT
CASNGLGRKNTEAFF
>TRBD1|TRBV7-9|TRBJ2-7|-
TGTTCCAGCAGCTTAGGGGACAGACTTTACTTC
CSSSLGDRLYF
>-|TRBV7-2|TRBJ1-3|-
TGTGCCAGCAGCTTAGGGGTGGGCGACACCATATATTTT
CASSLGVGDTIYF
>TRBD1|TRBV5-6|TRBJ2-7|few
TGTGCCAGCAGCTGGACAGGGAAGAGGGACTACGAGCAGTACTTC
CASSWTGKRDYEQYF
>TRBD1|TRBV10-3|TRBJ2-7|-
TGTGCCATCAGGGTGGGACAGGGGGCTTGGGAGCAGTACTTC
CAIRVGQGAWEQYF
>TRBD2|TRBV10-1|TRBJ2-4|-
TGCGCCAGCTCCGGGACTAATAAAAACATTCAGTACTTC
CASSGTNKNIQYF
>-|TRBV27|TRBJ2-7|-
TGTGCCAGCAGTTTAGGTCGGGGGACCTACGAGCAGTACTTC
CASSLGRGTYEQYF
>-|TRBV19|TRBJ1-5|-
TGTGCCAGTAGCGAGGCCAGGGGTCCTCCGAATCAGCCCCAGCATTTT
CASSEARGPPNQPQHF